Listed here is a single TCR beta chain. Its antigen remains unidentified. The data belong to a study of CD8+ T cells in alopecia areata. Findings and caveats of the study: With just one nonresponder, it is still uncertain whether baseline CD8+ expansion relates to response.

Sequencing relied on a cDNA template that was reverse transcribed from extracted RNA. The assay was immunoSEQ multiplex PCR, and TCRdb's table has in-frame clones only and misses some. Among under 350,000 clones listed, more than 45% were seen once. Noted treatment: oral pan-JAK inhibitor, 5-10 mg twice daily. The CDR3 loop spans 13 amino acids. Trimming took 3 bases from V and 0 from J, leaving 7 bases between them. Germline loops: CDR1 SQVTM, CDR2 ANQGSEA. The input for sequencing was CD4+ T cells sorted from blood, taken at week 24, from a patient treated with tofacitinib. The clonotype was recovered from a human donor with alopecia areata. The V gene is TRBV29-1, the J gene TRBJ2-3; D remains unclear. The CDR3 loop reads CSVEVLSTDTQYF. In DNA, the CDR3 is TGCAGCGTTGAGGTCCTTAGCACAGATACGCAGTATTTT.